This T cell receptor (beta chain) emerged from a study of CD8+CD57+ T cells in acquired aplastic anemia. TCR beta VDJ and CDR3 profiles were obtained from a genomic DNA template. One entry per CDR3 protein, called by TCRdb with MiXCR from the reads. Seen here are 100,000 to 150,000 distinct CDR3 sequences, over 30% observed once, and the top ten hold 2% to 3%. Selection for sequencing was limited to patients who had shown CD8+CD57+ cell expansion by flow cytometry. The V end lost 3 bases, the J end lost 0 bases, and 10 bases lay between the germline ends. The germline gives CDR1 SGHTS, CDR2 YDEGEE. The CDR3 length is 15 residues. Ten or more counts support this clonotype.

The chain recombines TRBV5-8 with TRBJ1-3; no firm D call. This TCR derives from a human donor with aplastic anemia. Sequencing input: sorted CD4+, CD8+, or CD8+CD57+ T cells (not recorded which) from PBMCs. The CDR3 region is CASSSASRSGNTIYF. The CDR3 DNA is TGTGCCAGCAGCTCAGCTAGCCGCTCTGGAAACACCATATATTTT.